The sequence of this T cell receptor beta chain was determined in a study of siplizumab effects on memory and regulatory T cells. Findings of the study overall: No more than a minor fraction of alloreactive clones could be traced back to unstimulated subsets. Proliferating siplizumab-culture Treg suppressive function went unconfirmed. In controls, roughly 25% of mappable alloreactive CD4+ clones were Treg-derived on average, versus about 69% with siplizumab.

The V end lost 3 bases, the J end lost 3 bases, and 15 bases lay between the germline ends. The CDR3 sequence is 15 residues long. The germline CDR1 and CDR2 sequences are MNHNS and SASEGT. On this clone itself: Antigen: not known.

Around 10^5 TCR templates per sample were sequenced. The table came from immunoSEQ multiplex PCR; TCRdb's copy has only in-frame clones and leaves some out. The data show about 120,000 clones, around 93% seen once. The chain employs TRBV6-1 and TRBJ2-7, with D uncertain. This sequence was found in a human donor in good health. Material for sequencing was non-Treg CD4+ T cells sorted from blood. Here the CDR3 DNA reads TGTGCCAGCAGTGAGGGTTTCGGAACCAGCTACGAGCAGTACTTC. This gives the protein CASSEGFGTSYEQYF.